This entry lists 22 T cell receptor beta chains sequenced from one sample in a study of cytomegalovirus exposure and HLA in healthy donors. The PCR made use of 60 Vbeta and 13 Jbeta primers. Using immunoSEQ multiplex PCR, the repertoire was profiled, and TCRdb retains in-frame clones only, with some absent. The sample includes about 140,000 clones. Sequenced input: PBMCs. Source of these receptors: a woman aged 18 to 35 in good health and CMV-seronegative.

V gene TRBV5-1 combines with J gene TRBJ1-2; D unresolved. This CDR3 contains 16 residues. Germline CDR1 reads SGHRS; CDR2 reads YFSETQ. The V and J ends lost 1 base and 0 bases respectively, with 13 bases between them. The CDR3 DNA sequence: TGCGCCAGCAGCTTGTACTACGGCACTACTAACTATGGCTACACCTTC. The encoded protein is CASSLYYGTTNYGYTF.

The chain joins TRBV16 to TRBJ2-2; D is ambiguous. V dropped 0 bases and J dropped 5 bases, with 7 bases sitting between them. The CDR3 loop spans 14 amino acids. Per the germline V gene, CDR1 is KGHSY and CDR2 is FQNENV. DNA of the CDR3: TGTGCCAGCAGCCAATCTTCGACTACCGGGGAGCTGTTTTTT. Translation gives CASSQSSTTGELFF.

V and J are TRBV10-1 and TRBJ1-6, with D possibly matching TRBD1 (6 bases). Germline-derived CDR1 and CDR2 are WNHNN and SYGVQD (reference sequence). The CDR3 is 13 amino acids. Trimming removed 4 bases from V and 7 bases from J, with 8 bases in between. CDR3: CASSGQVNSPLHF. CDR3 sequence (DNA): TGCGCCAGCAGTGGACAGGTGAATTCACCCCTCCACTTT.

The genes are TRBV6-5 and TRBJ2-7; 7 positions match TRBD1. The CDR3 is 13 residues long. The J segment lost 3 bases and the V segment lost 5 bases, leaving 4 bases of the junction unmatched. Germline values: CDR1 MNHEY, CDR2 SVGAGI. DNA for the CDR3: TGTGCCAGCAGTAACCGGGACAGCTACGAGCAGTACGTC. This codes for CASSNRDSYEQYV.

The chain joins TRBV5-1 to TRBJ2-2; 8 bases align to TRBD1. This CDR3 is 18 amino acids long. Germline CDR1 reads SGHRS; CDR2 reads YFSETQ. The J segment lost 5 bases and the V segment lost 3 bases, leaving 15 bases of the junction unmatched. The CDR3 DNA is TGCGCCAGCAGCTCAAAAAGCCGGGACAGGATTCCTACCGGGGAGCTGTTTTTT. It translates to CASSSKSRDRIPTGELFF.

V and J are TRBV7-6 and TRBJ2-7; 10 bases are shared with TRBD1. The germline gives CDR1 SGHVS, CDR2 FNYEAQ. The CDR3 length is 14 residues. J lost 5 bases, V lost 5 bases, and 6 bases had no gene match. CDR3 sequence: CASSLPGQGNEQYF. For the CDR3, the DNA is TGTGCCAGCAGCCTTCCGGGACAGGGGAACGAGCAGTACTTC.

The J gene is TRBJ2-5, the V gene TRBV10-1; 11 bases fit TRBD1. The end of the DNA aligns better with TRBJ2-7, so the J call may be wrong. This CDR3 region has 14 residues. CDR1 and CDR2 (germline): WNHNN, SYGVQD (reference sequence). The CDR3 DNA reads as TGCGCCAGCAGTGAGGGGACAGGGGGCTACGAGCAGTACTTC. It specifies CASSEGTGGYEQYF.

The chain couples TRBV19 to TRBJ1-1, with D tentatively TRBD1 (6 bases). The CDR3 spans 16 residues. The germline gives CDR1 LNHDA, CDR2 SQIVND (reference sequence). V was trimmed by 0 bases and J by 1 base, leaving 12 bases between them. CDR3 protein: CASSIDLGTPNTEAFF. CDR3 nucleotide sequence: TGTGCCAGTAGTATAGACCTGGGGACACCGAACACTGAAGCTTTCTTT.

This chain links TRBV21-1 with TRBJ2-7; the table's D call, TRBD2, has no DNA check behind it. TRBV21-1 is a documented pseudogene. CDR3 size: 18 residues. The CDR3 is CASSKNRVDLRESYEQYV. DNA of the CDR3: TGTGCCAGCAGCAAAAATCGGGTAGACCTCCGGGAGTCCTACGAGCAGTACGTC.

The chain has TRBV6-4 and TRBJ2-1; 13 bases match TRBD2. CDR1 MRHNA and CDR2 SNTAGT come from the germline V gene. Unmatched junction bases numbered 4, after V lost 6 bases and J lost 5 bases. This CDR3 is 15 amino acids long. CDR3 coding DNA: TGTGCCAGCAGGCCGGGACTAGCGGGGAACAATGAGCAGTTCTTC. This codes for CASRPGLAGNNEQFF.

The V gene is TRBV7-6, the J gene TRBJ2-7; 13 bases are a match to TRBD2. With V trimmed by 4 bases and J by 10 bases, 4 bases remained unmatched. CDR3 length equals 13 residues. Germline V gene lookup returns CDR1 SGHVS and CDR2 FNYEAQ. CDR3: CASSSGLAGVQYF. The CDR3 region has the DNA TGTGCCAGCAGCTCTGGACTAGCGGGAGTACAGTACTTC.

The J gene is TRBJ2-1, the V gene TRBV5-4; TRBD2 is a possible D gene (6 bases). This CDR3 has 16 residues. CDR1 is SGHNT, CDR2 YYREEE, per germline (reference sequence). The germline V and J ends were trimmed by 0 bases and 3 bases, with 13 bases remaining between them. The chain's CDR3 is CASSLDSGDDYNEQFF. In DNA, the CDR3 is TGTGCCAGCAGCTTGGATTCGGGGGATGACTACAATGAGCAGTTCTTC. Using reference TRBV5-4 and TRBJ2-1 for the parts outside the CDR3, the full variable domain is ETGVTQSPTHLIKTRGQQVTLRCSSQSGHNTVSWYQQALGQGPQFIFQYYREEENGRGNFPPRFSGLQFPNYSSELNVNALELDDSALYLCASSLDSGDDYNEQFFGPGTRLTVL.

The rearrangement uses TRBV6-5 and TRBJ2-1; TRBD2 matches 8 bases. V shed 6 bases, J shed 3 bases, and the junction held 7 bases outside the gene matches. In germline, CDR1 is MNHEY, CDR2 SVGAGI. This CDR3 is 15 amino acids long. CDR3 nucleotides: TGTGCCAGCAGACTAACTAGCGGTTTCTACAATGAGCAGTTCTTC. This encodes CASRLTSGFYNEQFF.

V usage is TRBV11-3 and J usage is TRBJ2-3; TRBD2 is a possible D gene (6 bases). The CDR3 has 14 residues. The germline CDR1 and CDR2 sequences are SGHNT and YENEEA. The V end was cut by 5 bases, the J end by 1 base, with 10 bases between. CDR3 loop: CASSLGTRTDTQYF. In DNA, the CDR3 is TGTGCCAGCAGCCTGGGGACTCGCACAGATACGCAGTATTTT.

The CDR3 sequence: CASSLGDRGPGKEQFF. In DNA, the CDR3 is TGTGCCAGCAGCTTAGGGGACAGGGGGCCAGGGAAGGAGCAGTTCTTC. The chain recombines TRBV7-9 with TRBJ2-1; 12 positions match TRBD1. The CDR3 has 16 amino acids. The ends lost 1 base at V and 10 bases at J; junction bases unmatched: 8. Germline V lookup: CDR1 SEHNR, CDR2 FQNEAQ (reference sequence).

The chain combines TRBV18 with TRBJ1-2; D may be TRBD1 (5 bases). V lost 2 bases, J lost 2 bases, and 9 bases lay in between. The CDR3 consists of 14 residues. Germline V gene sequence: CDR1 KGHSH, CDR2 LQKENI. The chain's CDR3 is CASSPGAENYGYTF. CDR3 DNA: TGTGCCAGCTCACCAGGGGCAGAAAACTATGGCTACACCTTC.

The rearrangement links TRBV11-2 to TRBJ2-7; the D gene is possibly TRBD2 (6 bases). Germline CDR1 is SGHAT and CDR2 is FQNNGV. The CDR3 has 13 amino acids. The germline V and J ends were trimmed by 8 bases and 2 bases, with 13 bases remaining between them. The CDR3 loop reads CASRIGGTYEQYV. The CDR3, as DNA: TGTGCCAGCCGGATTGGCGGGACCTACGAGCAGTACGTC.

The chain links TRBV6-6 to TRBJ2-3; tentatively, D is TRBD1 (6 bases). Germline lookup yields CDR1 MNHNY and CDR2 SVGAGI (reference sequence). This CDR3 is built from 16 residues. The V gene lost 6 bases and the J gene lost 4 bases, with 20 bases spanning the gap. CDR3 bases: TGTGCCAGCAGCGACTTCAGGGGTTCACGGGCAGATACGCAGTATTTT. Protein sequence: CASSDFRGSRADTQYF.

J is TRBJ2-3 and V is TRBV6-6; D remains unclear. Germline loops: CDR1 MNHNY, CDR2 SVGAGI (reference sequence). The V and J ends lost 0 bases and 5 bases respectively, with 9 bases between them. The CDR3 runs to 14 residues. The CDR3 is CASSYSALGDTQYF. CDR3 DNA: TGTGCCAGCAGTTACTCCGCCCTCGGAGATACGCAGTATTTT.

The chain is built from TRBV2 and TRBJ1-1; no clear D. The CDR3 totals 12 residues. V gave up 3 bases and J gave up 10 bases, with 12 bases separating them. CDR1 is SNHLY and CDR2 is FYNNEI in the germline V gene. The CDR3 is CASSDPPLGAFF. The CDR3 DNA reads as TGTGCCAGCAGTGATCCACCCCTAGGAGCTTTCTTT.

The chain carries TRBV29-1 and TRBJ2-7; no reliable D call. Germline V CDR1 and CDR2: SQVTM, ANQGSEA. The V end was cut by 5 bases, the J end by 0 bases, with 11 bases between. This CDR3 has 13 residues. The CDR3, as DNA: TGCAGCGTTCTAGACGGAACCTCCTACGAGCAGTACTTC. This sequence encodes CSVLDGTSYEQYF.

The chain joins TRBV10-3 to TRBJ1-1; weak D call: TRBD1 (5 bases). This CDR3 comprises 18 residues. Germline CDR1 is ENHRY and CDR2 is SYGVKD. The V end lost 2 bases, the J end lost 0 bases, and 19 bases lay between the germline ends. The CDR3 coding sequence is TGTGCCATCAGTGAGCCTAAGGTAGGGGTTAGAATGAACACTGAAGCTTTCTTT. This translates into CAISEPKVGVRMNTEAFF.